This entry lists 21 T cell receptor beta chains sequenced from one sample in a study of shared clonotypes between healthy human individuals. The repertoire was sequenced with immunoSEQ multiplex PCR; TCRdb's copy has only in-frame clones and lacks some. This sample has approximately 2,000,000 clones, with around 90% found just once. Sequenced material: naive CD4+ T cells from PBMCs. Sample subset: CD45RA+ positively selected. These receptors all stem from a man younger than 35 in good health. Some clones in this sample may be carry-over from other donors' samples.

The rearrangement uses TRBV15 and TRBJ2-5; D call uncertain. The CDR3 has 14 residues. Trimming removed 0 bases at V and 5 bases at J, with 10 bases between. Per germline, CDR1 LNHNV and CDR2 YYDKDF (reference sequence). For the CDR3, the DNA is TGTGCCACCAGCAGAGATTCTGTGGGGGAGACCCAGTACTTC. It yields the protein CATSRDSVGETQYF.

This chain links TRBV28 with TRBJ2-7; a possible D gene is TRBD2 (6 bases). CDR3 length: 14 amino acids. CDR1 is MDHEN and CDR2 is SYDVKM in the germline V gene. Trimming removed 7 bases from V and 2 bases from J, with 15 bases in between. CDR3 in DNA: TGTGCCAGCAACCAACCGGGGGTCCCCTACGAGCAGTACTTC. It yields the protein CASNQPGVPYEQYF.

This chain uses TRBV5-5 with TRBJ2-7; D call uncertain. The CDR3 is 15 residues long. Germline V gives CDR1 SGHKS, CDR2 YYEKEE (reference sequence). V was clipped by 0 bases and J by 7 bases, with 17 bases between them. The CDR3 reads CASSLGYGLGLEQYF. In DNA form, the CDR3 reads TGTGCCAGCAGCTTGGGTTACGGGCTAGGCTTGGAGCAGTACTTC.

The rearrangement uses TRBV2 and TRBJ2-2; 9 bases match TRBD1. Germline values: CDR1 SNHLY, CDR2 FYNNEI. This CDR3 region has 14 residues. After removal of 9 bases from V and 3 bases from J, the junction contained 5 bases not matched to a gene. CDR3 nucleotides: TGTGCCAGTTACCGGGACAGGGACACCGGGGAGCTGTTTTTT. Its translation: CASYRDRDTGELFF.

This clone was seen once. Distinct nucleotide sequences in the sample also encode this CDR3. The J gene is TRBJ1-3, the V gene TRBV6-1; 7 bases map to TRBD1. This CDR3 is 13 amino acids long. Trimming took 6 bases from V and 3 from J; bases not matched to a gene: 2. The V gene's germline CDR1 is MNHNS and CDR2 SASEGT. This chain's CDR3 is CASSDRDGNTIYF. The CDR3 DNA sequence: TGTGCCAGCAGCGACAGGGATGGAAACACCATATATTTT.

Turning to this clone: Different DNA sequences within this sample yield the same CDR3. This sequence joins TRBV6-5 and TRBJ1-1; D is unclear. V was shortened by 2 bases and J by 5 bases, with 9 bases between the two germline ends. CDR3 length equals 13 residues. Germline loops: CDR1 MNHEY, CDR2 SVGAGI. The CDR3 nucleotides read TGTGCCAGCAGTTACGTGGCTGGGACTGAAGCTTTCTTT. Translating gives CASSYVAGTEAFF.

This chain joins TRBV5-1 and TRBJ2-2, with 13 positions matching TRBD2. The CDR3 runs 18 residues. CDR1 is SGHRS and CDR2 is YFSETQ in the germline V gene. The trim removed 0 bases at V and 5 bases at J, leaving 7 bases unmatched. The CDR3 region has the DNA TGCGCCAGCAGCTTGGGGACTAGCGGGAGTCTGTGGACCGGGGAGCTGTTTTTT. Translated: CASSLGTSGSLWTGELFF. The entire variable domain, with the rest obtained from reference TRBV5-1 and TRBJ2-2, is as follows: KAGVTQTPRYLIKTRGQQVTLSCSPISGHRSVSWYQQTPGQGLQFLFEYFSETQRNKGNFPGRFSGRQFSNSRSEMNVSTLELGDSALYLCASSLGTSGSLWTGELFFGEGSRLTVL.

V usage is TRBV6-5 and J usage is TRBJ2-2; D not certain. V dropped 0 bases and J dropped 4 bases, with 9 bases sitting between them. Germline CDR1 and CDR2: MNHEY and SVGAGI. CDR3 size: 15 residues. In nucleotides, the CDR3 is TGTGCCAGCAGTTACTCGCTGGATTTCACCGGGGAGCTGTTTTTT. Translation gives CASSYSLDFTGELFF.

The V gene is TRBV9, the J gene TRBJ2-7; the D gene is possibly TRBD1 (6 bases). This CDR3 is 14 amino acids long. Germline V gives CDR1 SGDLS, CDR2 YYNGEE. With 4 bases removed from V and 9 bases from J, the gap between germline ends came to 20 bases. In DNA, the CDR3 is TGTGCCAGCAGCCCGGACAGTAAAGGTCGTGCGCAGTACTTC. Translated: CASSPDSKGRAQYF.

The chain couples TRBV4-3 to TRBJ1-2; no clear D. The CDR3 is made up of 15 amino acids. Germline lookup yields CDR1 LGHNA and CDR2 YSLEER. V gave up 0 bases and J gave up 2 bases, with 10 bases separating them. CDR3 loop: CASSQELTRNYGYTF. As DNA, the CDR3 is TGCGCCAGCAGCCAAGAGTTAACACGGAACTATGGCTACACCTTC.

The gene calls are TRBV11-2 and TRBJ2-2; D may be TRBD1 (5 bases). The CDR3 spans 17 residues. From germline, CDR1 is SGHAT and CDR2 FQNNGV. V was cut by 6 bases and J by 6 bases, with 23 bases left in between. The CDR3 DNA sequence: TGTGCCAGCAGTTTCATATATAGGGGTACAGCACCCGGGGAGCTGTTTTTT. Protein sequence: CASSFIYRGTAPGELFF.

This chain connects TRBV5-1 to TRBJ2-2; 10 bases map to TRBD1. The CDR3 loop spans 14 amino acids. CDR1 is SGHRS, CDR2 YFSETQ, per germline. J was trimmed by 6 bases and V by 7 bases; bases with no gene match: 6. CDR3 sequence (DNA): TGCGCCAGCGGCGGGACAGGGGTTCCCGGGGAGCTGTTTTTT. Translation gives CASGGTGVPGELFF.

CDR3 bases: TGTGCCAGCTCCCGGCTGGGGTTAGGGAGCACGAACACTGAAGCTTTCTTT. This gives the protein CASSRLGLGSTNTEAFF. The chain couples TRBV27 to TRBJ1-1; D gene uncertain. The CDR3 consists of 17 residues. Trimming took 8 bases from V and 1 from J, leaving 23 bases between them. Germline V gene data show CDR1 as MNHEY and CDR2 as SMNVEV (reference sequence).

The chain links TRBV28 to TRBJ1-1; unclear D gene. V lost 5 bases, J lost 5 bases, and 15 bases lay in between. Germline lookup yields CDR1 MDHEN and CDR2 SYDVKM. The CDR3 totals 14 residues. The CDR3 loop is CASSPGPKRTEAFF. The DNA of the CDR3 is TGTGCCAGCAGTCCGGGCCCTAAGAGGACTGAAGCTTTCTTT.

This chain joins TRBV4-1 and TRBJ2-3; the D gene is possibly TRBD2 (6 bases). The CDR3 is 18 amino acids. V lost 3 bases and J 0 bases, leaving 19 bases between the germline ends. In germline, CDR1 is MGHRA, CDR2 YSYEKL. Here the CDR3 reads CASSQGPFSGLSTDTQYF. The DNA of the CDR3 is TGCGCCAGCAGCCAGGGTCCCTTTAGCGGACTCAGCACAGATACGCAGTATTTT.

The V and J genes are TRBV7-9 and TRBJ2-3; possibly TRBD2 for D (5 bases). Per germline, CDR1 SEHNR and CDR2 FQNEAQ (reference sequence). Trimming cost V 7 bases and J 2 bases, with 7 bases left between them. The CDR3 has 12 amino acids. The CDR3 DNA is TGTGCCAGCACGGGGTTCACAGATACGCAGTATTTT. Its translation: CASTGFTDTQYF.

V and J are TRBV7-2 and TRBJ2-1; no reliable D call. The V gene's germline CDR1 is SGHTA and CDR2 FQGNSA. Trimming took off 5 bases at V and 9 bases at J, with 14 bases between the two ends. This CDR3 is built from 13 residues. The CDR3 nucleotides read TGTGCCAGCAGCCAACAAGCTCCAATTGAGCAGTTCTTC. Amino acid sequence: CASSQQAPIEQFF. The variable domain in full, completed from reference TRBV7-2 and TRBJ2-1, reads GAGVSQSPSNKVTEKGKDVELRCDPISGHTALYWYRQSLGQGLEFLIYFQGNSAPDKSGLPSDRFSAERTGGSVSTLTIQRTQQEDSAVYLCASSQQAPIEQFFGPGTRLTVL.

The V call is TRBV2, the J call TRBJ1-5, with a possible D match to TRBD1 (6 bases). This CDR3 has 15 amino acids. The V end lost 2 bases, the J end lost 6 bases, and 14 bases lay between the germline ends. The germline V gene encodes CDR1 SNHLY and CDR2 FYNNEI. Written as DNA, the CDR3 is TGTGCCAGCAGTGAATTAACAGGGATGGGTCAGCCCCAGCATTTT. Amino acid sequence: CASSELTGMGQPQHF.

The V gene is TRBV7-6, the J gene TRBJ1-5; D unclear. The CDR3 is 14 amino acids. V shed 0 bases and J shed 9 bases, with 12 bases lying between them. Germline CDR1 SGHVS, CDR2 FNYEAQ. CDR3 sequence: CASSLALQVGPQHF. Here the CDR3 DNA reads TGTGCCAGCAGCTTAGCGCTCCAGGTAGGGCCCCAGCATTTT. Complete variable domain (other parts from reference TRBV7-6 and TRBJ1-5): GAGVSQSPRYKVTKRGQDVALRCDPISGHVSLYWYRQALGQGPEFLTYFNYEAQQDKSGLPNDRFSAERPEGSISTLTIQRTEQRDSAMYRCASSLALQVGPQHFGDGTRLSIL.

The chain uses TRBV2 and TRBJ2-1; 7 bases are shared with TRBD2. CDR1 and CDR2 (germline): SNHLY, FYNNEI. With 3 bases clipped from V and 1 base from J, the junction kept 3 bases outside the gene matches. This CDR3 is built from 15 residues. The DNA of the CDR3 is TGTGCCAGCAGTGACGGGAGGTCTTCCTACAATGAGCAGTTCTTC. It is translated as CASSDGRSSYNEQFF.

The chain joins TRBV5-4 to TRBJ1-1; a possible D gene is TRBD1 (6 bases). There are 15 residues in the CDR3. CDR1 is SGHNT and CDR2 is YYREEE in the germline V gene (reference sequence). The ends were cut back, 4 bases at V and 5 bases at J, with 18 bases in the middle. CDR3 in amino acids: CASSGMRGQRTEAFF. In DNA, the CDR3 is TGTGCCAGCAGCGGAATGAGAGGACAGCGGACTGAAGCTTTCTTT.